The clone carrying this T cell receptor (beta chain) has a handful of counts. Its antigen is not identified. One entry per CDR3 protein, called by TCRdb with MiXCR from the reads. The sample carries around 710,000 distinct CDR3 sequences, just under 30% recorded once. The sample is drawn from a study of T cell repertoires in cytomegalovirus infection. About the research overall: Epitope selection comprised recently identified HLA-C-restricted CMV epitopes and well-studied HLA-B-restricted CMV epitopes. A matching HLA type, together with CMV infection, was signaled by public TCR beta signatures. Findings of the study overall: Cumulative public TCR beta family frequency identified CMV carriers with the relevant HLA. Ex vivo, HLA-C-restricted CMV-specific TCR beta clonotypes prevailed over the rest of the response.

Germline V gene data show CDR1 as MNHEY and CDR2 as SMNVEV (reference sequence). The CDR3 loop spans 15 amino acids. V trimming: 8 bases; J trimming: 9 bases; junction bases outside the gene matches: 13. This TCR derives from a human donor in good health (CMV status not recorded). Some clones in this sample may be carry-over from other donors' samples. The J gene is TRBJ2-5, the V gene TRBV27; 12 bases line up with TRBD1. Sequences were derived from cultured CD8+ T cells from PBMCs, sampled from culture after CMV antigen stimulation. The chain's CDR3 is CASGPGQGAFGAQYF. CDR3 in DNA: TGTGCCAGCGGCCCGGGACAGGGGGCTTTTGGAGCCCAGTACTTC.